This TCR beta chain comes out of a study of patients and donors after allogeneic stem cell transplantation. V was shortened by 7 bases and J by 2 bases, with 24 bases between the two germline ends. The CDR3 extends over 17 amino acids. CDR1 and CDR2 from the germline V gene are SQVTM and ANQGSEA. From the RT-PCR reads, TCRdb called clonotypes with MiXCR, one entry per CDR3 protein. The profile shows about 230,000 distinct CDR3 sequences, 14% of them singletons. This clonotype was found a few times. Sequencing was carried out using blood, either unsorted or a sorted T cell fraction (not recorded which). This sequence was found in a human donor who was either an allogeneic HSCT recipient or a stem cell or donor lymphocyte infusion donor (not recorded which). It is not recorded whose cells these are; they may come from a transplant donor. V gene TRBV29-1 combines with J gene TRBJ1-5, with a weak D call TRBD1 (5 bases). The CDR3 region has the DNA TGCAGCGCATCCTGGGGGGTTGGATCGGCGCGCAATCAGCCCCAGCATTTT. Translated, it gives CSASWGVGSARNQPQHF.